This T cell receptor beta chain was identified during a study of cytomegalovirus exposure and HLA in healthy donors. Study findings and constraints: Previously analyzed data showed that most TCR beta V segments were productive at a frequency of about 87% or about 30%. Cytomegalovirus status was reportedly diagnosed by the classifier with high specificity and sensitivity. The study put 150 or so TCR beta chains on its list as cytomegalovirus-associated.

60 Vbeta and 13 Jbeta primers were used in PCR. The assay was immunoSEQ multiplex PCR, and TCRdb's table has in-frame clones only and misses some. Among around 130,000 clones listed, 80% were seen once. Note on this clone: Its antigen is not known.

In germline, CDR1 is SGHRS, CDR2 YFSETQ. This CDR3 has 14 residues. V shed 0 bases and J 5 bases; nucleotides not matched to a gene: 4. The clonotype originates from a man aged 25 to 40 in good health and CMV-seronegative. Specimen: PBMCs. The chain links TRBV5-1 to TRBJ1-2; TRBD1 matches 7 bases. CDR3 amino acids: CASSLGQGNYGYTF. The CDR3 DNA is TGCGCCAGCAGCTTGGGACAGGGAAATTATGGCTACACCTTC.